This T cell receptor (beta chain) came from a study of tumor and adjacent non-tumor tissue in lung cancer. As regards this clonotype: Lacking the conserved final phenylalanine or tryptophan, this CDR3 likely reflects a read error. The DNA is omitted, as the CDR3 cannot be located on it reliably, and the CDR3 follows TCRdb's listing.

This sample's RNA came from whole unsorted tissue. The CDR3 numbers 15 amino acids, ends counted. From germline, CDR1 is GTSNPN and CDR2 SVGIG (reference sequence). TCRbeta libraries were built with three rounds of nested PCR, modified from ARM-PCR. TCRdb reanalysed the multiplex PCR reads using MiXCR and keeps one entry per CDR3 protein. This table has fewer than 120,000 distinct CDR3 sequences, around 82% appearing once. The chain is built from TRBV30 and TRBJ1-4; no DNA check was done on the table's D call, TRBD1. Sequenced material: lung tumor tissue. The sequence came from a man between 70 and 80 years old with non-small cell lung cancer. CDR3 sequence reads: CAWAGQGAQGEKLFL.